This T cell receptor beta chain came from a study of glioma-infiltrating T cells after dendritic cell vaccination. Broader study findings: Higher TCR clonality did not directly relate to longer survival.

Sequencing was performed with immunoSEQ multiplex PCR; in TCRdb, only in-frame clones are kept and a portion is missing. Of fewer than 40,000 clones in the sample, 90% to 95% were seen once. The CDR3 spans 16 residues. Germline V gives CDR1 SGHRS, CDR2 YFSETQ. V gave up 1 base and J gave up 1 base, with 9 bases separating them. Of note for this clone: What it binds is unknown.

The receptor was isolated from a human donor with glioblastoma. The rearrangement links TRBV5-1 to TRBJ1-6; a weak D match, TRBD1 (6 bases). This specimen was blood, taken before dendritic cell vaccination. The CDR3 region is CASSLTGRSYNSPLHF. CDR3 DNA sequence: TGCGCCAGCAGCTTGACAGGGCGGTCCTATAATTCACCCCTCCACTTT.